A single sample is the source of the 23 T cell receptor beta chains below, sequenced in a study of T cell responses to AZD1222 COVID-19 vaccine. Produced via immunoSEQ multiplex PCR; TCRdb's table is partial and in-frame only. The sample includes 83,000 or so clones, around nine tenths seen only once; the top ten take around 4.5%. The sample here was peripheral blood, taken on day 0 of MenACWY control vaccination. These receptors all come from an adult in good health.

The chain combines TRBV28 with TRBJ1-1; 8 bases are a match to TRBD1. Germline CDR1 reads MDHEN; CDR2 reads SYDVKM. This CDR3 contains 15 residues. The junction had 9 bases not matched to a gene; V was cut back by 5 bases and J by 4 bases. The CDR3: CASSIRQGALTEAFF. DNA of the CDR3: TGTGCCAGCAGTATTAGGCAGGGGGCCCTCACTGAAGCTTTCTTT. Variable domain in full (rest from reference TRBV28 and TRBJ1-1): DVKVTQSSRYLVKRTGEKVFLECVQDMDHENMFWYRQDPGLGLRLIYFSYDVKMKEKGDIPEGYSVSREKKERFSLILESASTNQTSMYLCASSIRQGALTEAFFGQGTRLTVV.

CDR3 sequence reads: CASSQPPGEETQYF. For the CDR3, the DNA is TGTGCCAGTAGTCAACCCCCCGGGGAAGAGACCCAGTACTTC. The chain is built from TRBV19 and TRBJ2-5; maybe TRBD2 (5 bases). The germline V gene encodes CDR1 LNHDA and CDR2 SQIVND (reference sequence). Between the trimmed V and J ends, which lost 5 bases and 3 bases, there was a span of 13 bases. The CDR3 runs to 14 residues.

The sample holds a few counts of this clone. V gene TRBV6-5 combines with J gene TRBJ1-4; D is ambiguous. Germline assignment: CDR1 MNHEY and CDR2 SVGAGI. V was pared by 6 bases and J by 7 bases, with 15 bases between. The CDR3 has 14 amino acids. This CDR3 reads CASSMTQRIEKLFF. CDR3 coding DNA: TGTGCCAGCAGCATGACACAAAGGATTGAAAAACTGTTTTTT.

This chain links TRBV5-1 with TRBJ2-1, with D perhaps matching TRBD1 (8 bases). Germline V gene data show CDR1 as SGHRS and CDR2 as YFSETQ. The CDR3 runs 15 residues. The V end was cut by 5 bases, the J end by 8 bases, with 20 bases between. The CDR3 nucleotides read TGCGCCAGCAGAGCGGGGACAGGTAAGTTGGATGAGCAGTTCTTC. This sequence encodes CASRAGTGKLDEQFF. The whole variable domain, remainder taken from reference TRBV5-1 and TRBJ2-1, is KAGVTQTPRYLIKTRGQQVTLSCSPISGHRSVSWYQQTPGQGLQFLFEYFSETQRNKGNFPGRFSGRQFSNSRSEMNVSTLELGDSALYLCASRAGTGKLDEQFFGPGTRLTVL.

J is TRBJ2-5 and V is TRBV27; D possibly corresponds to TRBD2 (5 bases). CDR3 size: 13 residues. V gave up 4 bases and J gave up 10 bases, with 16 bases separating them. CDR1 is MNHEY, CDR2 SMNVEV, per germline (reference sequence). CDR3 loop: CASSSPLSEGQYF. The CDR3 nucleotides read TGTGCCAGCAGTTCGCCTCTATCAGAGGGCCAGTACTTC.

V usage is TRBV27 and J usage is TRBJ2-7; the D is unclear. This CDR3 contains 13 residues. Germline lookup yields CDR1 MNHEY and CDR2 SMNVEV (reference sequence). Trimming took off 5 bases at V and 1 base at J, with 9 bases between the two ends. CDR3 amino acids: CASSPRTSYEQYF. The CDR3 bases are TGTGCCAGCAGTCCCCGGACGTCCTACGAGCAGTACTTC.

The chain recombines TRBV28 with TRBJ2-1; 9 bases are a match to TRBD2. Trimming cost V 6 bases and J 3 bases; bases outside gene matches: 9. Per germline, CDR1 MDHEN and CDR2 SYDVKM. The CDR3 spans 16 residues. The DNA of the CDR3 is TGTGCCAGCAGGCCGACTAGCGGCTCTCACTACAATGAGCAGTTCTTC. Its translation is CASRPTSGSHYNEQFF.

This clone was observed a single time. The CDR3 is CASRAPGLFYGYTF. The CDR3 nucleotides are TGTGCCAGCAGAGCACCGGGACTATTTTATGGCTACACCTTC. The rearrangement links TRBV2 to TRBJ1-2; TRBD1 might be the D (5 bases). The V gene lost 6 bases and the J gene lost 5 bases, with 16 bases spanning the gap. CDR3 length: 14 amino acids. Germline V gene lookup returns CDR1 SNHLY and CDR2 FYNNEI.

The rearrangement links TRBV6-5 to TRBJ1-1, with D unclear. V was cut by 2 bases and J by 4 bases, with 17 bases left in between. This CDR3 is 16 amino acids long. In germline, CDR1 is MNHEY, CDR2 SVGAGI. CDR3: CASSYAIRVKGTEAFF. As DNA, the CDR3 is TGTGCCAGCAGTTACGCGATTAGGGTCAAGGGCACTGAAGCTTTCTTT.

This clone has a handful of counts. The chain employs TRBV4-2 and TRBJ2-2; 8 nucleotides agree with TRBD1. The CDR3 totals 15 residues. Per the germline V gene, CDR1 is LGHNA and CDR2 is YNFKEQ. V was pared by 2 bases and J by 4 bases, with 3 bases of the junction left unmatched. The CDR3 protein is CASSQSDRGTGELFF. The CDR3 DNA is TGTGCCAGCAGCCAATCTGACAGGGGCACCGGGGAGCTGTTTTTT.

This chain links TRBV24-1 with TRBJ2-5, with D maybe TRBD2 (6 bases). Germline CDR1 reads KGHDR; CDR2 reads SFDVKD. The length of the CDR3 is 14 residues. V dropped 9 bases and J dropped 8 bases, with 21 bases sitting between them. Written as DNA, the CDR3 is TGTGCCACCCAGGAGGGTACGGGGAGGCAAACCCAGTACTTC. It translates to CATQEGTGRQTQYF.

The V gene is TRBV2, the J gene TRBJ1-1; D ambiguous. The CDR3 is 12 residues long. Trimming removed 7 bases from V and 6 bases from J, with 12 bases in between. Germline V lookup: CDR1 SNHLY, CDR2 FYNNEI. Here the CDR3 DNA reads TGTGCCAGCATCTGGGTCGGCTCTGAAGCTTTCTTT. Translating gives CASIWVGSEAFF.

This sequence joins TRBV20-1 and TRBJ2-2, with 11 nucleotides matching TRBD1. Germline V gives CDR1 DFQATT, CDR2 SNEGSKA (reference sequence). J was trimmed by 4 bases and V by 3 bases; bases with no gene match: 4. The length of the CDR3 is 15 residues. The CDR3 spells CSASRGTGGTGELFF. CDR3 in DNA: TGCAGTGCTAGTCGGGGGACAGGGGGCACCGGGGAGCTGTTTTTT.

The V and J genes are TRBV10-3 and TRBJ2-2; TRBD1 matches at 12 bases. The CDR3 runs to 16 residues. J lost 1 base, V lost 7 bases, and 4 bases had no gene match. Germline values: CDR1 ENHRY, CDR2 SYGVKD. The CDR3 loop is CAIKGQGAWNTGELFF. The CDR3 DNA sequence: TGTGCCATCAAGGGACAGGGGGCCTGGAACACCGGGGAGCTGTTTTTT.

This chain links TRBV5-1 with TRBJ2-7; 8 positions match TRBD1. CDR3 size: 16 residues. With V trimmed by 0 bases and J by 3 bases, 8 bases remained unmatched. The germline CDR1 and CDR2 sequences are SGHRS and YFSETQ. The CDR3: CASSLAGQGPIYEQYF. The CDR3 DNA sequence: TGCGCCAGCAGCTTGGCTGGACAGGGCCCGATCTACGAGCAGTACTTC.

This chain connects TRBV5-1 to TRBJ2-1; 7 bases are a match to TRBD2. The CDR3 totals 15 residues. J lost 2 bases, V lost 4 bases, and 6 bases had no gene match. CDR1 is SGHRS, CDR2 YFSETQ, per germline. The CDR3 loop reads CASSQRDPAYNEQFF. The CDR3 DNA follows: TGCGCCAGCAGCCAGCGGGACCCAGCCTACAATGAGCAGTTCTTC.

The chain has TRBV21-1 and TRBJ1-2. TRBV21-1 is flagged as a pseudogene. CDR3 length equals 17 residues. The CDR3 loop reads CASSKGAGGRGLCGYTF. As DNA, the CDR3 is TGTGCCAGCAGCAAAGGGGCTGGGGGCCGCGGACTATGTGGCTACACCTTC.

The chain couples TRBV19 to TRBJ2-6, with D perhaps TRBD1 or TRBD2 (5 bases each). V was shortened by 4 bases and J by 2 bases, with 12 bases between the two germline ends. The germline CDR1 and CDR2 sequences are LNHDA and SQIVND (reference sequence). The CDR3 is 16 amino acids. The CDR3 region is CASSTGTYTGANVLTF. The CDR3 DNA sequence: TGTGCCAGTAGTACCGGGACGTACACTGGGGCCAACGTCCTGACTTTC.

The chain couples TRBV7-2 to TRBJ2-7, with 13 bases aligning to TRBD2. The length of the CDR3 is 19 residues. V trimming: 5 bases; J trimming: 0 bases; junction bases outside the gene matches: 13. Germline V gives CDR1 SGHTA, CDR2 FQGNSA. The CDR3 DNA is TGTGCCAGCAGCACCCGCCTGACTAGCGGGAGGAGCACCTCCTACGAGCAGTACTTC. It codes for CASSTRLTSGRSTSYEQYF.

The chain joins TRBV28 to TRBJ2-7, with 10 positions matching TRBD1. The V gene's germline CDR1 is MDHEN and CDR2 SYDVKM. CDR3 size: 17 residues. The V segment lost 2 bases and the J segment 3 bases; nucleotides outside the gene matches: 10. This CDR3 reads CASSLVNSDRGHYEQYF. In DNA, the CDR3 is TGTGCCAGCAGTTTAGTCAACTCCGACAGGGGGCACTACGAGCAGTACTTC.

V and J are TRBV27 and TRBJ2-1, with D maybe TRBD2 (5 bases). Trimming cost V 3 bases and J 7 bases, with 7 bases left between them. This CDR3 is 12 amino acids long. Germline V gene data show CDR1 as MNHEY and CDR2 as SMNVEV (reference sequence). The CDR3 reads CASSFRRNEQFF. The CDR3 region has the DNA TGTGCCAGCAGTTTTCGGAGGAATGAGCAGTTCTTC.

The chain employs TRBV28 and TRBJ1-1; TRBD1 aligns across 8 bases. J lost 5 bases, V lost 3 bases, and 11 bases had no gene match. The CDR3 runs to 16 residues. Per the germline V gene, CDR1 is MDHEN and CDR2 is SYDVKM. The DNA of the CDR3 is TGTGCCAGCAGTTTCTCACCCAGGGGGCGTTTAACTGAAGCTTTCTTT. The encoded protein is CASSFSPRGRLTEAFF.

The CDR3 spells CASSLGQLNSPLHF. Here the CDR3 DNA reads TGTGCCAGCAGCCTGGGACAGCTCAATTCACCCCTCCACTTT. The J gene is TRBJ1-6, the V gene TRBV7-3, with TRBD1 matching 7 bases. The CDR3 covers 14 residues. Germline CDR1 and CDR2: SGHTA and FQGTGA. V was clipped by 5 bases and J by 7 bases; unmatched bases: 5.